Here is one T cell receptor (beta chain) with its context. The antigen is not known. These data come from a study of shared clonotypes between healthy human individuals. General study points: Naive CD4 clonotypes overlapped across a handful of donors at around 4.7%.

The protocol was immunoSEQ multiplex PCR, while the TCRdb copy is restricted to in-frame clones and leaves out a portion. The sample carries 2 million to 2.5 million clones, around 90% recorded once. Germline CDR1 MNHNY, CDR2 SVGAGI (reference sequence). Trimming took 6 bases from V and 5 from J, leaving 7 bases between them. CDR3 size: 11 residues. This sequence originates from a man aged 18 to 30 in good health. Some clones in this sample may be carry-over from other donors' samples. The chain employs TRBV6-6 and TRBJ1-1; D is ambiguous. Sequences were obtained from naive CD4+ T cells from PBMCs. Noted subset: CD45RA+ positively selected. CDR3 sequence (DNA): TGTGCCAGCAGGCAGACAACTGAAGCTTTCTTT. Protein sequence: CASRQTTEAFF.